This T cell receptor beta chain was recorded in a study of T-cell reconstitution after alpha-beta-depleted transplantation in children. Study results and limitations: After transplant, high TCRbeta diversity at day 60 in some patients arose from surviving recipient T cells and thymic progenitors.

This clonotype was found many times. What it recognizes is unknown. The CDR3 is 15 residues long. V lost 3 bases and J 3 bases, leaving 15 bases between the germline ends. Germline CDR1 is SGHRS and CDR2 is YFSETQ. The library targeted TCRbeta and was prepared with unique molecular identifiers. Each CDR3 protein gets one entry after TCRdb re-called the PCR reads with MiXCR. The repertoire has approximately 650,000 distinct CDR3 sequences, 13% of them found once; the top ten carry around 0.8%. This rearrangement joins TRBV5-1 to TRBJ1-1; no definite D call. Sample: PBMCs, taken before TCRalphabeta/CD19-depleted stem cell transplant. The receptor comes from a girl aged 2 to 9 with congenital amegakaryocytic thrombocytopenia, due to receive a stem cell transplant. CDR3 region: CASSWAELRDTEAFF. The CDR3 region has the DNA TGCGCCAGCAGCTGGGCAGAGCTACGAGACACTGAAGCTTTCTTT.